This passage covers 2 T cell receptor beta chains from one sample sequenced in a study of CD8+ T cells in alopecia areata. Extracted RNA was reverse transcribed, and the resulting cDNA served as sequencing template. Profiled with immunoSEQ multiplex PCR; TCRdb holds only in-frame clones, not every one. The table lists about 140,000 clones, about half of them singletons. This specimen consisted of CD4+ T cells sorted from blood, obtained at week 0. The receptors shown here come from a human donor with alopecia areata.

The chain combines TRBV28 with TRBJ2-3; D is undetermined. In germline, CDR1 is MDHEN, CDR2 SYDVKM. V was trimmed by 7 bases and J by 8 bases, leaving 10 bases between them. The CDR3 runs to 11 residues. CDR3 DNA sequence: TGTGCCAGCATGAAAGCTGCTACGCAGTATTTT. Amino acid sequence: CASMKAATQYF.

The chain uses TRBV20-1 and TRBJ1-1; no firm D call. Trimming pared 4 bases from V and 5 bases from J, leaving 8 bases between. CDR3 length equals 11 residues. Germline V CDR1 and CDR2: DFQATT, SNEGSKA (reference sequence). CDR3 coding DNA: TGCAGTGCTAAAGGGTGGACTGAAGCTTTCTTT. Translated: CSAKGWTEAFF.